This entry features one T cell receptor (beta chain) sequence. Antigen specificity is unknown. This sample's time point: week 5, during vaccination. A single vaccine dose contained 300 ug of mutant IDH1 20-mer peptide, and topical imiquimod was used with it. This entry comes from a study of a mutant IDH1 vaccine in newly diagnosed glioma. Study-wide background: The study gave patients eight vaccinations in weeks 1, 3, 5, 7, 11, 15, 19, 23. Vaccines were begun 4-6 weeks after radiotherapy alone, or with temozolomide cycles.

Clones were read by immunoSEQ multiplex PCR, and TCRdb kept only the in-frame ones, dropping some. Among tens of thousands of clones listed, about 91% were seen once. Germline V CDR1 and CDR2: MNHNY, SVGAGI (reference sequence). The V end lost 6 bases, the J end lost 5 bases, and 10 bases lay between the germline ends. This CDR3 is 12 amino acids long. The sample was PBMCs, taken from a glioma patient whose treatment included an IDH1 peptide vaccine. The V call is TRBV6-6, the J call TRBJ1-2; D is undetermined. This receptor was obtained from a woman between 45 and 60 years old with glioma. The CDR3 spells CASRHREYGYTF. As DNA, the CDR3 is TGTGCCAGCAGACACCGTGAATATGGCTACACCTTC.